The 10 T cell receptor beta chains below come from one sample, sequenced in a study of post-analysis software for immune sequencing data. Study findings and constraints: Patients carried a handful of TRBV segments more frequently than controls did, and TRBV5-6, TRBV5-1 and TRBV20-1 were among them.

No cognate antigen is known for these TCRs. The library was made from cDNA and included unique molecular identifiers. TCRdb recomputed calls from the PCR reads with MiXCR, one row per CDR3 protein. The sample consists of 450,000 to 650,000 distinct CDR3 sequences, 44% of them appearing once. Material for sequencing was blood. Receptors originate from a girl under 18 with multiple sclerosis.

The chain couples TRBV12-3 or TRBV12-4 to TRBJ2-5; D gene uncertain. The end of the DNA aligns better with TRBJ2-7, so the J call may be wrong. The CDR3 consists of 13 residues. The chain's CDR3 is CASSDSRLGEQYF. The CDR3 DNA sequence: TGTGCCAGCAGCGATTCTAGGCTAGGCGAGCAGTACTTC.

CDR3 protein: CASSYLTSGGDTQYF. For the CDR3, the DNA is TGCGCCAGCAGCTATTTGACTAGCGGGGGCGATACGCAGTATTTT. The V and J genes are TRBV5-1 and TRBJ2-3; TRBD2 aligns across 12 bases. V lost 3 bases, J lost 6 bases, and 5 bases stayed unmatched. Germline V gives CDR1 SGHRS, CDR2 YFSETQ. CDR3 length: 15 residues.

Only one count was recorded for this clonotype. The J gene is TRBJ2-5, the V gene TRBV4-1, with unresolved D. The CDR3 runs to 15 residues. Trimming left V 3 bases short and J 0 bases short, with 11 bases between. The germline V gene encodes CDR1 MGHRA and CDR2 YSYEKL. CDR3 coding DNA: TGCGCCAGCAGCCACGAGTTACAGTACCAAGAGACCCAGTACTTC. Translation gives CASSHELQYQETQYF.

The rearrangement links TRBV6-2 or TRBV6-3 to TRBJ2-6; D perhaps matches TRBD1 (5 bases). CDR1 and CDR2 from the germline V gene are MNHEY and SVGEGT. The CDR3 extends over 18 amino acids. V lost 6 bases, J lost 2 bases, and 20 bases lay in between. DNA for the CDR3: TGTGCCAGCAGCCACGGACACCTTCTTACGACTGGGGCCAACGTCCTGACTTTC. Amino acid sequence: CASSHGHLLTTGANVLTF.

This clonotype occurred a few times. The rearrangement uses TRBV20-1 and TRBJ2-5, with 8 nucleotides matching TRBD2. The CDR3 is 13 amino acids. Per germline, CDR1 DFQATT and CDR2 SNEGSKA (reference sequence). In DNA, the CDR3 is TGCAGCGGAAACCTAGCGGGTAGTGAGACCCAGTACTTC. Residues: CSGNLAGSETQYF.

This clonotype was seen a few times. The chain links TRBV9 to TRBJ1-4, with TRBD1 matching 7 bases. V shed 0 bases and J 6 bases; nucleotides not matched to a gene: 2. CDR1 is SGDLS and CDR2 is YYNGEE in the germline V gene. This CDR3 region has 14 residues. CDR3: CASSVDRGHEKLFF. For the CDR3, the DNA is TGTGCCAGCAGCGTAGACAGGGGTCATGAAAAACTGTTTTTT.

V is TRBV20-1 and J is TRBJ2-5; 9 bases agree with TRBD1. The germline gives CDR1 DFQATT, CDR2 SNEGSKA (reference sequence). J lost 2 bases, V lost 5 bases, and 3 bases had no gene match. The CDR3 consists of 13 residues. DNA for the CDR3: TGCAGTGCTGGGACAGGGAAGCAAGAGACCCAGTACTTC. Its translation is CSAGTGKQETQYF.

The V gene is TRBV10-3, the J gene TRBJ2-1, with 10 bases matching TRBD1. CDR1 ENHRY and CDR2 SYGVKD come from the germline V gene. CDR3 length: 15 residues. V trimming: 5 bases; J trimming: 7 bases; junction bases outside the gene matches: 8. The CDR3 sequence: CAISTGTGDKNEQFF. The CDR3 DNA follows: TGTGCCATCAGTACCGGGACAGGGGATAAAAATGAGCAGTTCTTC.

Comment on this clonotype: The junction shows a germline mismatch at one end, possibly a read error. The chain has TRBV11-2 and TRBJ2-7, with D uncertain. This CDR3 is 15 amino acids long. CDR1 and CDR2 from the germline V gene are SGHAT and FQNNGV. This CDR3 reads CARSLEQRATYEQYF. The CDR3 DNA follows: TGTGCCCGCAGCTTAGAACAGCGCGCCACCTACGAGCAGTACTTC. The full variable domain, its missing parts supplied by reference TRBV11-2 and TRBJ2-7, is EAGVAQSPRYKIIEKRQSVAFWCNPISGHATLYWYQQILGQGPKLLIQFQNNGVVDDSQLPKDRFSAERLKGVDSTLKIQPAKLEDSAVYLCARSLEQRATYEQYFGPGTRLTVT.

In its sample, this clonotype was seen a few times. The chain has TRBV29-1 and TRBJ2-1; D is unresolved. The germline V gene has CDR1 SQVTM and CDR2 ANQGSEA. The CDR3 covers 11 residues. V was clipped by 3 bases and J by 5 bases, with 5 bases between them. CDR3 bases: TGCAGCGTTGATGCACACAATGAGCAGTTCTTC. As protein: CSVDAHNEQFF.